This T cell receptor beta chain was captured by sequencing in a study of control samples from healthy donors and cancer patients. The CDR3 runs to 12 residues. The V end lost 7 bases, the J end lost 8 bases, and 14 bases lay between the germline ends. Germline V gene lookup returns CDR1 SQVTM and CDR2 ANQGSEA. Clones were sequenced by immunoSEQ multiplex PCR, and TCRdb holds only the in-frame ones, with some missing. The table records some 95,000 clones, about 79% of them present only once. The specimen sequenced was blood. The TCR originated in a woman in her twenties or thirties in good health. This rearrangement joins TRBV29-1 to TRBJ1-4; D uncertain. DNA for the CDR3: TGCAGCGCTAGGCGAAGAGGCGAAAAACTGTTTTTT. It specifies CSARRRGEKLFF. The full variable domain, its missing parts supplied by reference TRBV29-1 and TRBJ1-4, is SAVISQKPSRDICQRGTSLTIQCQVDSQVTMMFWYRQQPGQSLTLIATANQGSEATYESGFVIDKFPISRPNLTFSTLTVSNMSPEDSSIYLCSARRRGEKLFFGSGTQLSVL.